Each of the 31 T cell receptor beta chains below was sequenced from the same sample in a study of cytomegalovirus exposure and HLA in healthy donors. PCR primers comprised 60 Vbeta and 13 Jbeta primers. Sequenced by immunoSEQ multiplex PCR; TCRdb stores in-frame clones only, minus some. The sample has under 200,000 clones, more than 60% seen once. Sequenced: PBMCs. These TCRs come from a female donor in good health and CMV-seronegative.

The V call is TRBV30, the J call TRBJ1-2, with a weak D call TRBD1 (5 bases). Trimming left V 2 bases short and J 3 bases short, with 13 bases between. The length of the CDR3 is 14 residues. The V gene's germline CDR1 is GTSNPN and CDR2 SVGIG (reference sequence). CDR3 loop: CAWSPSQGYYGYTF. Here the CDR3 DNA reads TGTGCCTGGAGTCCCTCTCAGGGATACTATGGCTACACCTTC.

J is TRBJ1-2 and V is TRBV7-9, with a possible D match to TRBD1 (5 bases). This CDR3 is 13 amino acids long. The V end lost 3 bases, the J end lost 3 bases, and 8 bases lay between the germline ends. Germline loops: CDR1 SEHNR, CDR2 FQNEAQ (reference sequence). For the CDR3, the DNA is TGTGCCAGCAGCTTTGGGGCAGACTATGGCTACACCTTC. Amino acid sequence: CASSFGADYGYTF.

J is TRBJ2-2 and V is TRBV6-5; 7 positions agree with TRBD1. This CDR3 has 15 residues. The V gene end was trimmed by 2 bases and the J gene end by 5 bases; junction bases not matched to a gene: 5. Germline V lookup: CDR1 MNHEY, CDR2 SVGAGI. The CDR3 DNA is TGTGCCAGCAGTTACGACAGGGTGGGGACCGGGGAGCTGTTTTTT. Translating gives CASSYDRVGTGELFF.

The CDR3 sequence is CASSAGQGLSNQPQHF. The CDR3 DNA reads TGTGCCAGCAGCGCGGGACAGGGGCTAAGCAATCAGCCCCAGCATTTT. This chain joins TRBV5-8 and TRBJ1-5; 10 bases agree with TRBD1. Germline V gene sequence: CDR1 SGHTS, CDR2 YDEGEE. The CDR3 spans 16 residues. After removal of 4 bases from V and 1 base from J, the junction contained 5 bases not matched to a gene.

CDR3 loop: CASSLVNRGATGELFF. CDR3 nucleotides: TGTGCCAGCAGCTTAGTAAACAGGGGAGCCACCGGGGAGCTGTTTTTT. The chain recombines TRBV7-9 with TRBJ2-2, with 7 bases that match TRBD1. There are 16 residues in the CDR3. J lost 4 bases, V lost 1 base, and 6 bases had no gene match. Per the germline V gene, CDR1 is SEHNR and CDR2 is FQNEAQ (reference sequence).

This chain uses TRBV5-8 with TRBJ2-2; possibly TRBD2 for D (5 bases). The CDR3 is 19 amino acids. With 1 base removed from V and 8 bases from J, the gap between germline ends came to 27 bases. Per germline, CDR1 SGHTS and CDR2 YDEGEE. The CDR3 spells CASSLNFGPGTSISGELFF. For the CDR3, the DNA is TGTGCCAGCAGCTTGAATTTCGGCCCGGGAACGAGCATTTCTGGGGAGCTGTTTTTT.

The sample holds one count of this clone. J is TRBJ1-5 and V is TRBV28; D is perhaps TRBD1 (6 bases). The CDR3 extends over 16 amino acids. Trimming took 2 bases from V and 5 from J, leaving 16 bases between them. Germline loops: CDR1 MDHEN, CDR2 SYDVKM. Here the CDR3 DNA reads TGTGCCAGCAGTTTAGATCCCCTGACAGGATATCAGCCCCAGCATTTT. Translation: CASSLDPLTGYQPQHF.

The CDR3: CASNFNTAGWNTGELFF. The DNA of the CDR3 is TGCGCCAGCAATTTCAATACCGCAGGTTGGAACACCGGGGAGCTGTTTTTT. V usage is TRBV23-1 and J usage is TRBJ2-2; D not resolved. TRBV23-1 is an ORF; its function is uncertain. This CDR3 has 17 amino acids. V dropped 7 bases and J dropped 1 base, with 19 bases sitting between them.

This chain connects TRBV7-3 to TRBJ2-7, with 7 bases lining up with TRBD1. V trimming: 3 bases; J trimming: 5 bases; junction bases outside the gene matches: 1. The CDR3 sequence is 12 residues long. From germline, CDR1 is SGHTA and CDR2 FQGTGA. The CDR3 sequence is CASSLTGHEQYF. The CDR3 DNA follows: TGTGCCAGCAGCTTGACAGGGCACGAGCAGTACTTC.

This chain joins TRBV4-1 and TRBJ2-2, with 7 bases fitting TRBD2. The CDR3 contains 15 residues. Germline lookup yields CDR1 MGHRA and CDR2 YSYEKL. J gave up 8 bases and V 2 bases, and 8 bases lay outside the gene matches. CDR3 nucleotides: TGCGCCAGCAGCCAAAGCGGGAACCCCGAGGGGGAGCTGTTTTTT. Residues: CASSQSGNPEGELFF.

In this sample, this clone turned up once. CDR3 sequence: CASSLVGQGAYNEQFF. In nucleotides, the CDR3 is TGTGCCAGCAGCTTAGTAGGGCAGGGGGCCTACAATGAGCAGTTCTTC. The gene calls are TRBV7-2 and TRBJ2-1; TRBD1 matches at 7 bases. This CDR3 is built from 16 residues. Trimming at V came to 1 base and at J to 2 bases, leaving 5 bases not matched to a gene. Germline V gives CDR1 SGHTA, CDR2 FQGNSA.

This chain joins TRBV6-5 and TRBJ1-2; D is perhaps TRBD1 (5 bases). Germline V CDR1 and CDR2: MNHEY, SVGAGI. Deletions cut 7 bases from V and 0 bases from J, with 15 bases between. The CDR3 has 15 residues. The CDR3 region is CASIDPSGTNYGYTF. The CDR3 DNA is TGTGCCAGCATAGACCCCTCAGGGACTAACTATGGCTACACCTTC.

V gene TRBV7-8 combines with J gene TRBJ1-1, with a possible D match to TRBD1 (5 bases). The CDR3 has 16 residues. V was trimmed by 0 bases and J by 3 bases, leaving 14 bases between them. The germline V gene has CDR1 SGHVS and CDR2 FQNEAQ. The CDR3 spells CASSLAGGDGDTEAFF. The CDR3 DNA is TGTGCCAGCAGCTTAGCGGGGGGGGATGGGGACACTGAAGCTTTCTTT.

V usage is TRBV28 and J usage is TRBJ1-5, with a possible D match to TRBD1 (5 bases). The germline V and J ends were trimmed by 5 bases and 5 bases, with 10 bases remaining between them. CDR1 is MDHEN, CDR2 SYDVKM, per germline. This CDR3 has 13 amino acids. The DNA for the CDR3 is TGTGCCAGCAGTCAGGGCCAACATCAGCCCCAGCATTTT. This gives the protein CASSQGQHQPQHF. The full variable domain, its missing parts supplied by reference TRBV28 and TRBJ1-5, is DVKVTQSSRYLVKRTGEKVFLECVQDMDHENMFWYRQDPGLGLRLIYFSYDVKMKEKGDIPEGYSVSREKKERFSLILESASTNQTSMYLCASSQGQHQPQHFGDGTRLSIL.

In this sample, this clone turned up a few times. The chain combines TRBV13 with TRBJ2-1; 7 positions match TRBD2. Germline CDR1 reads PRHDT; CDR2 reads FYEKMQ (reference sequence). The V gene end was trimmed by 2 bases and the J gene end by 5 bases; junction bases not matched to a gene: 6. The CDR3 spans 15 residues. CDR3 protein: CASSLSGGPNNEQFF. CDR3 in DNA: TGTGCCAGCAGCTTATCGGGGGGACCCAACAATGAGCAGTTCTTC.

The chain couples TRBV14 to TRBJ2-7; TRBD2 matches at 9 bases. Germline V gene data show CDR1 as SGHDN and CDR2 as FVKESK. This CDR3 contains 16 residues. V was clipped by 3 bases and J by 6 bases; unmatched bases: 12. CDR3 in DNA: TGTGCCAGCAGCCAGATTCGGGCGGGAGGGCCTGGCGAGCAGTACTTC. Encoded protein: CASSQIRAGGPGEQYF.

CDR3 sequence (DNA): TGTGCCAGCAGCTTAAGTCAGGGTTATGGCTACACCTTC. It yields the protein CASSLSQGYGYTF. The rearrangement links TRBV7-3 to TRBJ1-2; tentatively, D is TRBD1 (5 bases). The CDR3 loop spans 13 amino acids. CDR1 is SGHTA, CDR2 FQGTGA, per germline. V lost 1 base to trimming and J lost 5 bases, with 8 bases between them.

The CDR3 loop reads CASSLFGGGGYSPLHF. In DNA, the CDR3 is TGTGCCAGCAGTTTATTCGGGGGAGGGGGTTATTCACCCCTCCACTTT. The gene calls are TRBV28 and TRBJ1-6, with a possible D match to TRBD1 (6 bases). V dropped 1 base and J dropped 8 bases, with 15 bases sitting between them. From germline, CDR1 is MDHEN and CDR2 SYDVKM. The CDR3 sequence is 16 residues long.

The rearrangement links TRBV5-1 to TRBJ2-1, with TRBD2 identical over 13 bases. Germline values: CDR1 SGHRS, CDR2 YFSETQ. This CDR3 spans 16 amino acids. V lost 1 base, J lost 6 bases, and 4 bases stayed unmatched. Here the CDR3 reads CASSLTGTSGTNEQFF. CDR3 nucleotides: TGCGCCAGCAGCTTGACCGGGACTAGCGGGACCAATGAGCAGTTCTTC.

This clone was counted only a few times. The CDR3 protein is CASSLGQGEETQYF. The DNA for the CDR3 is TGCGCCAGCAGCTTGGGACAGGGTGAAGAGACCCAGTACTTC. The chain employs TRBV5-1 and TRBJ2-5; 7 bases are shared with TRBD1. There are 14 residues in the CDR3. Germline trimming cut 0 bases from V and 3 bases from J; bases unmatched to any gene: 2. Per germline, CDR1 SGHRS and CDR2 YFSETQ. The variable domain in full, with the rest retrieved from reference TRBV5-1 and TRBJ2-5, is KAGVTQTPRYLIKTRGQQVTLSCSPISGHRSVSWYQQTPGQGLQFLFEYFSETQRNKGNFPGRFSGRQFSNSRSEMNVSTLELGDSALYLCASSLGQGEETQYFGPGTRLLVL.

The CDR3 DNA sequence: TGCGCCAGCAGCCAAGGGCAGGGGGAGGGCAATCAGCCCCAGCATTTT. Residues: CASSQGQGEGNQPQHF. The rearrangement links TRBV4-1 to TRBJ1-5, with TRBD1 identical over 7 bases. The CDR3 extends over 16 amino acids. Germline CDR1 reads MGHRA; CDR2 reads YSYEKL. V was pared by 1 base and J by 2 bases, with 5 bases of the junction left unmatched.

V and J are TRBV28 and TRBJ2-7; TRBD2 agrees at 11 bases. The CDR3 is 14 residues long. From germline, CDR1 is MDHEN and CDR2 SYDVKM. V trimming: 3 bases; J trimming: 4 bases; junction bases outside the gene matches: 2. The CDR3 DNA sequence: TGTGCCAGCAGTTTGGGGACTAGCGGTTACGAGCAGTACTTC. Protein sequence: CASSLGTSGYEQYF.

This chain joins TRBV28 and TRBJ2-7; 9 bases line up with TRBD1. Germline CDR1 is MDHEN and CDR2 is SYDVKM. With V trimmed by 8 bases and J by 3 bases, 8 bases remained unmatched. The CDR3 is 14 amino acids. The CDR3 DNA reads TGTGCCAGCGAGGACAGGGGACCTTTCTACGAGCAGTACTTC. This codes for CASEDRGPFYEQYF.

The chain employs TRBV7-2 and TRBJ1-1; D is perhaps TRBD1 (5 bases). Trimming took 4 bases from V and 4 from J, leaving 13 bases between them. The CDR3 is 14 amino acids. The germline V gene encodes CDR1 SGHTA and CDR2 FQGNSA. Here the CDR3 reads CASSWTGRGTEAFF. In DNA, the CDR3 is TGTGCCAGCAGCTGGACGGGGAGGGGCACTGAAGCTTTCTTT.

This clone was counted a single time. The chain joins TRBV6-5 to TRBJ2-7; possibly TRBD1 for D (6 bases). CDR3 size: 15 residues. Germline CDR1 and CDR2: MNHEY and SVGAGI. The ends were cut back, 7 bases at V and 1 base at J, with 17 bases in the middle. The CDR3 is CASTQTGPGSYEQYF. CDR3 coding DNA: TGTGCCAGCACCCAAACAGGGCCTGGGTCCTACGAGCAGTACTTC.

This chain connects TRBV7-2 to TRBJ2-5, with TRBD2 as a possible D gene (6 bases). Germline V gives CDR1 SGHTA, CDR2 FQGNSA. V was clipped by 6 bases and J by 6 bases, with 17 bases between them. The CDR3 contains 14 residues. CDR3 residues: CASRAGGQDKTQYF. The CDR3 nucleotides read TGTGCCAGCAGGGCCGGGGGTCAAGATAAGACCCAGTACTTC.

The chain recombines TRBV6-1 with TRBJ2-7, with D possibly TRBD2 on 6 matching bases. The V and J ends lost 3 bases and 0 bases respectively, with 9 bases between them. The CDR3 extends over 14 amino acids. The germline V gene encodes CDR1 MNHNS and CDR2 SASEGT. CDR3 coding DNA: TGTGCCAGCAGTGATCTGGGGGGCTCCTACGAGCAGTACTTC. This encodes CASSDLGGSYEQYF.

This clone was counted a few times. The genes are TRBV27 and TRBJ1-1; D ambiguous. V was trimmed by 4 bases and J by 7 bases, leaving 19 bases between them. CDR3 length: 15 residues. Germline V lookup: CDR1 MNHEY, CDR2 SMNVEV (reference sequence). The CDR3: CASSSLFEANDEAFF. The DNA for the CDR3 is TGTGCCAGCAGTTCCCTTTTTGAGGCTAACGATGAAGCTTTCTTT.

The chain links TRBV5-1 to TRBJ2-1, with D perhaps TRBD1 (5 bases). With 0 bases removed from V and 2 bases from J, the gap between germline ends came to 9 bases. Looked up from germline, CDR1 is SGHRS and CDR2 is YFSETQ. This CDR3 is built from 15 residues. The CDR3 spells CASSLVQGAYNEQFF. DNA for the CDR3: TGCGCCAGCAGCTTGGTGCAGGGCGCCTACAATGAGCAGTTCTTC.

The chain is built from TRBV11-2 and TRBJ2-6; no definite D call. The germline V gene has CDR1 SGHAT and CDR2 FQNNGV. The length of the CDR3 is 13 residues. V was trimmed by 5 bases and J by 1 base, leaving 3 bases between them. DNA of the CDR3: TGTGCCAGCAGCCAGTCTGGGGCCAACGTCCTGACTTTC. This codes for CASSQSGANVLTF.

The chain couples TRBV28 to TRBJ2-7; 11 nucleotides match TRBD1. The V and J ends lost 3 bases and 5 bases, in that order; junction bases with no gene match: 6. Germline lookup yields CDR1 MDHEN and CDR2 SYDVKM. CDR3 length equals 15 residues. CDR3 amino acids: CASSFRTGGRHEQYF. In DNA, the CDR3 is TGTGCCAGCAGTTTTAGGACAGGGGGCCGCCACGAGCAGTACTTC.